The clone carrying this T cell receptor beta chain was seen once. Per the original methods: Amplification of reference gene primers provided the estimated nucleated cell counts. TCRdb keeps only in-frame clones here, not all; method: immunoSEQ multiplex PCR. The V and J calls and clone size come from that table; D and trimming were worked out from the DNA. The profile covers hundreds of thousands of clones, with around 85% appearing a single time and about 5.1% taken by the ten largest. This entry is derived from a study of blood T cell repertoires in COVID-19. Study as a whole: The United States, Italy and Spain provided the acute and convalescent COVID-19 samples.

The receptor was isolated from a man over 45 with COVID-19, enrolled during active disease. The sample taken for sequencing was peripheral blood.

The CDR3, as DNA: TGCAGCGCGACCTTCAGGGGGGTGATGTACAATGAGCAGTTCTTC. Its translation is CSATFRGVMYNEQFF. This chain uses TRBV29-1 with TRBJ2-1, with D perhaps TRBD1 (7 bases). CDR3 length equals 15 residues. Germline V gene sequence: CDR1 SQVTM, CDR2 ANQGSEA. Trimming removed 7 bases at V and 4 bases at J, with 20 bases between.